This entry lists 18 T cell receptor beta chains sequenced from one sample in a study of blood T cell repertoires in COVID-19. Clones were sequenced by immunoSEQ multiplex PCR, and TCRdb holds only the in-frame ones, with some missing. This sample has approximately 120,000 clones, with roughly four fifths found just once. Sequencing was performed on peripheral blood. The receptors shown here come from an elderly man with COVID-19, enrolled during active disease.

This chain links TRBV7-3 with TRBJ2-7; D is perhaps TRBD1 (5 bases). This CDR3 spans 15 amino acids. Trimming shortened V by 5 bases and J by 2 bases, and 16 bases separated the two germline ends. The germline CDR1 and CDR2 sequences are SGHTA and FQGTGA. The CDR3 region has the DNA TGTGCCAGCAGCCCCGATGGGGCTAGGACCTACGAGCAGTACTTC. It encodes CASSPDGARTYEQYF.

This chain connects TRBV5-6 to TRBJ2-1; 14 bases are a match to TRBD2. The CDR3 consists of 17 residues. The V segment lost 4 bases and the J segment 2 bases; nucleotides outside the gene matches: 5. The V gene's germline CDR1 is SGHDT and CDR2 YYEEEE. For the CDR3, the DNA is TGTGCCAGCAGCAGGGGACTAGCGGGAGTCCCCTACAATGAGCAGTTCTTC. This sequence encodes CASSRGLAGVPYNEQFF.

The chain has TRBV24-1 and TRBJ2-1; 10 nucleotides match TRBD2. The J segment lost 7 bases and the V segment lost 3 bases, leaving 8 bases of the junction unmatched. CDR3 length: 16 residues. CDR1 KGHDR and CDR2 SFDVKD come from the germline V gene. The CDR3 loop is CATSDAPGLARNEQFF. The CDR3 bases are TGTGCCACCAGTGATGCTCCGGGACTAGCGAGGAATGAGCAGTTCTTC.

The CDR3: CASSLELAGGRETQYF. The CDR3 nucleotides are TGCGCCAGCAGCTTGGAACTAGCGGGAGGACGAGAGACCCAGTACTTC. This chain uses TRBV5-1 with TRBJ2-5, with 12 bases fitting TRBD2. Germline trimming cut 0 bases from V and 4 bases from J; bases unmatched to any gene: 4. The CDR3 has 16 residues. Germline assignment: CDR1 SGHRS and CDR2 YFSETQ.

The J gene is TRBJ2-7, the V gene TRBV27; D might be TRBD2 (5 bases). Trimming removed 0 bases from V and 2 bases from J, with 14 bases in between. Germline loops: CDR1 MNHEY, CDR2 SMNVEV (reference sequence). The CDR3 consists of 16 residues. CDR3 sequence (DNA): TGTGCCAGCAGTTTATCGGTCGGGGATCGCGCCTACGAGCAGTACTTC. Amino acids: CASSLSVGDRAYEQYF.

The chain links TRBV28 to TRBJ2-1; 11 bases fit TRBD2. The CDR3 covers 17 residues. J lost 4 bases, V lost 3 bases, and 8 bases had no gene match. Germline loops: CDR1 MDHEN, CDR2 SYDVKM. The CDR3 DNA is TGTGCCAGCAGTTTCGCGGGGGGGACTAGCGGTTACAATGAGCAGTTCTTC. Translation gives CASSFAGGTSGYNEQFF.

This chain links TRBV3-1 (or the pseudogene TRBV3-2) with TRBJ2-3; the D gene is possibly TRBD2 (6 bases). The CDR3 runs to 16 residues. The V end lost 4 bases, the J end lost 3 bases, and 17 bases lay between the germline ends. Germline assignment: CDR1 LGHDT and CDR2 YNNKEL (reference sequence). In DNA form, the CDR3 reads TGTGCCAGCAGCCCATCGAGGTCCCGGGGGACAGATACGCAGTATTTT. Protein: CASSPSRSRGTDTQYF.

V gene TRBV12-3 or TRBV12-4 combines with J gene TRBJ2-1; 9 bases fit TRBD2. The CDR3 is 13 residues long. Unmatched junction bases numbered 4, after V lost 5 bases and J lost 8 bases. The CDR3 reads CASSPTSGYEQFF. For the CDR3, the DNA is TGTGCCAGCAGTCCGACTAGCGGTTATGAGCAGTTCTTC.

The CDR3 coding sequence is TGTGCCAGCACGTTTCTAGCGGCCCAAGAGACCCAGTACTTC. Residues: CASTFLAAQETQYF. The chain uses TRBV2 and TRBJ2-5, with 7 bases that match TRBD2. Losses at the gene ends were 7 bases for V and 1 base for J; bases not matched to a gene: 6. The germline CDR1 and CDR2 sequences are SNHLY and FYNNEI. This CDR3 has 14 residues.

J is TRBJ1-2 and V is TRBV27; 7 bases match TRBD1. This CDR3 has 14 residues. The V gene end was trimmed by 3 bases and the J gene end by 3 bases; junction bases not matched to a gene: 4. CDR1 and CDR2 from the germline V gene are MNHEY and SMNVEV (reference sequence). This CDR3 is CASSFWGTDYGYTF. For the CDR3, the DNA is TGTGCCAGCAGTTTCTGGGGGACAGACTATGGCTACACCTTC.

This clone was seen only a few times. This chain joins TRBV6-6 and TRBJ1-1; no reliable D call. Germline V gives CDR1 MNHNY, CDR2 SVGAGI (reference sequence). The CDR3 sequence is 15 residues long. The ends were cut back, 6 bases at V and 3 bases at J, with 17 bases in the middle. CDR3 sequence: CASRTKAVVYTEAFF. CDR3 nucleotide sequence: TGTGCCAGCAGGACTAAGGCGGTGGTTTACACTGAAGCTTTCTTT.

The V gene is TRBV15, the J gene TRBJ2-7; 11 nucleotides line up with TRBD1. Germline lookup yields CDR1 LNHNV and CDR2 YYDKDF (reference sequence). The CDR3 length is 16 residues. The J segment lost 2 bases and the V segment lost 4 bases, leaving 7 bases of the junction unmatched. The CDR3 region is CATSNLPGQGAYEQYF. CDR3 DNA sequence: TGTGCCACCAGCAACCTACCGGGACAGGGGGCCTACGAGCAGTACTTC.

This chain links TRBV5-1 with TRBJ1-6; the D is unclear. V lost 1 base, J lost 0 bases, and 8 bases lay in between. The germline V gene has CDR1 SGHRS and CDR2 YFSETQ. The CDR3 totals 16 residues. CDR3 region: CASSLSTFSYNSPLHF. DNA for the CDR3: TGCGCCAGCAGCTTGAGTACATTCTCCTATAATTCACCCCTCCACTTT.

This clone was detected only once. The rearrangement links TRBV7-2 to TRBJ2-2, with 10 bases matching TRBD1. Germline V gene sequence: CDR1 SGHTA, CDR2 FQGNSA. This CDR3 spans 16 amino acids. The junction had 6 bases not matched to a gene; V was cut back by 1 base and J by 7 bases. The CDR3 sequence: CASSLVGTGDSGELFF. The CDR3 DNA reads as TGTGCCAGCAGCTTAGTAGGGACAGGGGACAGCGGGGAGCTGTTTTTT.

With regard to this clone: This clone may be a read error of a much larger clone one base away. DNA of the CDR3: TGCACCAGCAGCCAAGATTGGAGCGGGAGCTACGAGCAGTACTTC. Its translation is CTSSQDWSGSYEQYF. The V call is TRBV4-3, the J call TRBJ2-7; 8 nucleotides agree with TRBD2. CDR3 length equals 15 residues. CDR1 and CDR2 from the germline V gene are LGHNA and YSLEER.

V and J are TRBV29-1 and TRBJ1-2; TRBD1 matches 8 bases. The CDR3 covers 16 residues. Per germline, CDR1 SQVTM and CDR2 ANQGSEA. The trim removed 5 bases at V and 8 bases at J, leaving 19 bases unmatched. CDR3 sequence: CSVPPGGSTGEGGYTF. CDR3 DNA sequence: TGCAGCGTTCCCCCGGGAGGCTCGACAGGGGAGGGAGGCTACACCTTC.

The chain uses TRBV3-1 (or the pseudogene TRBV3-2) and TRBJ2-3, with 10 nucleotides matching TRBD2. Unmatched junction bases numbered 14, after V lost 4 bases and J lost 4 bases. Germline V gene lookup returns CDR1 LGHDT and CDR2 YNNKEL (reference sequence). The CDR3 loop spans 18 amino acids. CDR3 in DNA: TGTGCCAGCAGCCCCAGACTAGCGGGTGCCGGATGGGCAGATACGCAGTATTTT. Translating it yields CASSPRLAGAGWADTQYF.

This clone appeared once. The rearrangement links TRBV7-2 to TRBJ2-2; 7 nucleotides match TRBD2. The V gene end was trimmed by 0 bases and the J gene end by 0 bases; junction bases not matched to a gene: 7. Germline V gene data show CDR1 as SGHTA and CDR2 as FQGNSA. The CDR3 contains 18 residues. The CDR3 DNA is TGTGCCAGCAGCTTAGCAGGGACTACCAGCGCGAACACCGGGGAGCTGTTTTTT. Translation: CASSLAGTTSANTGELFF.